Listed below are T cell receptor beta chains from one sample, sequenced in a study of T cell repertoires in cytomegalovirus infection. TCRdb passed the reads through MiXCR, listing each CDR3 protein once. The sample lists a few hundred thousand distinct CDR3 sequences, more than 8% occurring once. Material for sequencing was PBMCs. The receptor set was obtained from a human donor in good health (CMV status not recorded). Some clones in this sample may be carry-over from other donors' samples. Each CDR3 is given with its conserved first and last residue. Fields, in order: clone size, J gene, D gene, V gene, CDR3 DNA, CDR3 protein. D genes are given only for firm matches. Clone size appears in some rows only: once, few, many, or a class for an expanded clone.

>NA|TRBJ2-1|TRBD2|TRBV4-1
TGCGCCAGCAGCCAAGATAGGACTAGCGGGATTAATGAGCAGTTCTTC
CASSQDRTSGINEQFF
>NA|TRBJ1-4|TRBD1|TRBV12-3/TRBV12-4
TGTGCCAGCAGTTTGACAGGGGAGTTCGAAAAACTGTTTTTT
CASSLTGEFEKLFF
>many|TRBJ2-3|NA|TRBV6-2/TRBV6-3
TGTGCCAGCAGTAAGGTCCGACGCACAGATACGCAGTATTTT
CASSKVRRTDTQYF
>NA|TRBJ2-2|NA|TRBV6-5
TGTGCCAGCAGTTACGGCGGGGCCGCCGGGGAGCTGTTTTTT
CASSYGGAAGELFF
>NA|TRBJ1-1|NA|TRBV6-8
TGTGCCAGCAGTTGGGGTTGGACACTGGACACTGAAGCTTTCTTT
CASSWGWTLDTEAFF
>few|TRBJ2-5|NA|TRBV19
TGTGCCAGTAGTCCCGGGACCTGGGAAGAGACCCAGTACTTC
CASSPGTWEETQYF
>NA|TRBJ2-5|NA|TRBV12-3/TRBV12-4
TGTGCCAGCACCCCGAAAGAGACCCAGTACTTC
CASTPKETQYF
>few|TRBJ2-5|TRBD2|TRBV7-2
TGTGCCAGCAGCGCGCTAGCGGGAGGGCCGGCGGGAGAGACCCAGTACTTC
CASSALAGGPAGETQYF
>few|TRBJ2-1|NA|TRBV19
TGTGCCAGTCGCGGAACTTACAATGAGCAGTTCTTC
CASRGTYNEQFF
>many|TRBJ1-1|NA|TRBV7-2
TGTGCCAGCAGCTTAGGAGGACTGTACACTGAAGCTTTCTTT
CASSLGGLYTEAFF
>NA|TRBJ2-7|NA|TRBV6-6
TGTGCCAGCAGCTCGGGCCTCCGAGGCGAGCAGTACTTC
CASSSGLRGEQYF
>few|TRBJ2-2|TRBD2|TRBV4-3
TGCGCCAGCAGCCAAGATAGGACTAGCGGGAGTGGGGTCGGGGAGCTGTTTTTT
CASSQDRTSGSGVGELFF